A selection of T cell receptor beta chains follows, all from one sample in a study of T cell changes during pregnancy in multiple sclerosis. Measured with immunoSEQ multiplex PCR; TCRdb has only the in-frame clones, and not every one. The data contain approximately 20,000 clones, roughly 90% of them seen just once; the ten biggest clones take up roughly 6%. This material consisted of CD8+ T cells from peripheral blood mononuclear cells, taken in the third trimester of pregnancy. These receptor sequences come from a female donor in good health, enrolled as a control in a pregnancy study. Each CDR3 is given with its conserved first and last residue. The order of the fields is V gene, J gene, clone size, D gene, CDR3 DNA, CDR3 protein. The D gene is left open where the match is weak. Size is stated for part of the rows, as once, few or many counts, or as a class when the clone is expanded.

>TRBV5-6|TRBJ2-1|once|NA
TGTGCCAGCAGCTCGGGATTGTCGTACAATGAGCAGTTCTTC
CASSSGLSYNEQFF
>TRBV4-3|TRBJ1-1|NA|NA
TGCGCCAGCAGCCAATTCCCAACGAACATCCGCACGAACACTGAAGCTTTCTTT
CASSQFPTNIRTNTEAFF
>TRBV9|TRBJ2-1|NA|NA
TGTGCCAGCAGCGCCCGGGACTCTCCTGGGTTAGAGCAGTTCTTC
CASSARDSPGLEQFF
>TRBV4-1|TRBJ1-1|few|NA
TGCGCCAGCAGCCAAGATTCCCGCTCGGGCACTGAAGCTTTCTTT
CASSQDSRSGTEAFF
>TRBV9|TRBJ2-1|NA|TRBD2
TGTGCCAGCAGCCCCCGACTAGCGGGGATCTACAATGAGCAGTTCTTC
CASSPRLAGIYNEQFF
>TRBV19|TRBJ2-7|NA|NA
TGTGCCAGTACCTCACGGGGCTACGAGCAGTACTTC
CASTSRGYEQYF
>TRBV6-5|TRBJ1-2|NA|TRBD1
TGTGCCAGCAGTCTACAGGGGGCTAACTATGGCTACACCTTC
CASSLQGANYGYTF
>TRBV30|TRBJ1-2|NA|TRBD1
TGTGCCTACAGGGGTGGAGGCTACACCTTC
CAYRGGGYTF
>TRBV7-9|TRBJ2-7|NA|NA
TGTGCCAGCAGCGGAACCGACGTAGGGGGAACCTACGAGCAGTACTTC
CASSGTDVGGTYEQYF
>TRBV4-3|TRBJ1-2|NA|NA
TGCGCCAGCAGCCAAGATTCCCGGACAATAATCGGGGGCTACACCTTC
CASSQDSRTIIGGYTF
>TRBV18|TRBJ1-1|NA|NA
TGTGCCAGCTCACCCCCGACCGCGGCTGAAGCTTTCTTT
CASSPPTAAEAFF
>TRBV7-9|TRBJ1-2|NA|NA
TGTGCCAGCAGCGAAGTAGGGGATTCCAACTATGGCTACACCTTC
CASSEVGDSNYGYTF
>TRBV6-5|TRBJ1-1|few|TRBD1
TGTGCCAGCTCCAGGACAGGCGGTAACACTGAAGCTTTCTTT
CASSRTGGNTEAFF
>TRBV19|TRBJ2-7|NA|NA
TGTGCCAGTAGTACCCGGCAGGGGCCCGACGAGCAGTACTTC
CASSTRQGPDEQYF
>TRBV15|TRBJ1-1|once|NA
TGTGCCACCAGCAGAGATAGGGCGGGGACTGAAGCTTTCTTT
CATSRDRAGTEAFF
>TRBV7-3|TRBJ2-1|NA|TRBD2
TGTGCCAGCAGCTTAAGGGCTAGCGGGAACAATGAGCAGTTCTTC
CASSLRASGNNEQFF
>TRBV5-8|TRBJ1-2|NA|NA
TGTGCCAGCACCCGACTGGGGCAGTTATATGGCTACACCTTC
CASTRLGQLYGYTF
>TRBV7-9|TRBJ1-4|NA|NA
TGTGCCAGCAGACCCGGAGGGAATGGGCGCGGTGAAAAACTGTTTTTT
CASRPGGNGRGEKLFF
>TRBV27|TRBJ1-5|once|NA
TGTGCCAGCAGTTTAGTCTGGGGGGATCAGCCCCAGCATTTT
CASSLVWGDQPQHF
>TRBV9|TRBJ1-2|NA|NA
TGTGCCAGCAGCTCCAGATTGGGCTACACCTTC
CASSSRLGYTF
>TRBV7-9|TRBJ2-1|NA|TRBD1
TGTGCCAGCAGGAGACAGGGGAATGAGCAGTTCTTC
CASRRQGNEQFF
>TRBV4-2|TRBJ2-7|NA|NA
TGTGCCAGCAGCCAATCTCCGGGAAGCTCCTACGAGCAGTACTTC
CASSQSPGSSYEQYF
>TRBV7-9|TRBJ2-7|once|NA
TGTGCCAGCAGCTTCGTCGGACACTACGAGCAGTACTTC
CASSFVGHYEQYF
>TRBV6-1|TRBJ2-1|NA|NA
TGTGCCAGCAGTCCCGGGACTGCAAAATACAATGAGCAGTTCTTC
CASSPGTAKYNEQFF
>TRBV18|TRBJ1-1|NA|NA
TGTGCCAGCTCCCCGGACAACGAACGAGCTTTCTTT
CASSPDNERAFF
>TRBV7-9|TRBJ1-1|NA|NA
TGTGCCAGCAGCTCGGGGGGCACTGAAGCTTTCTTT
CASSSGGTEAFF
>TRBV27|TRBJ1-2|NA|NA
TGTGCCAGCAGTTCGGGTTCACATGGCTACACCTTC
CASSSGSHGYTF
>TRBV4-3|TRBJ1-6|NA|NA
TGCGCCAGCAGCCAAGATTATACGACCGGCACCCGTCGTACGGGTTCACCCCTCCACTTT
CASSQDYTTGTRRTGSPLHF
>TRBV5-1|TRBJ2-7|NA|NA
TGCGCCAGCAGCTTGTGGTCCGCCCATGAGAACGAGCAGTACTTC
CASSLWSAHENEQYF
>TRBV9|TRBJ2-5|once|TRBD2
TGTGCCAGCAGCGTTCAACGGGGGGGCCAAGAGACCCAGTACTTC
CASSVQRGGQETQYF
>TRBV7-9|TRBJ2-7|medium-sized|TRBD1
TGTGCCAGCTCAGATACAGGGGTACCCTACGAGCAGTACTTC
CASSDTGVPYEQYF
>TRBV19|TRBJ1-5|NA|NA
TGTGCCGCCGGTCAGGGGTTTAGCAATCAGCCCCAGCATTTT
CAAGQGFSNQPQHF
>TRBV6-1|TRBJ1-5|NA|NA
TGTGCCAGCAGTGACTGGGGGGATAGCAATCAGCCCCAGCATTTT
CASSDWGDSNQPQHF
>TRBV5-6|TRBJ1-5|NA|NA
TGTGCCAGCAGCTTGGCGACTTTTGGCAATCAGCCCCAGCATTTT
CASSLATFGNQPQHF
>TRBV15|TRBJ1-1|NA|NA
TGTGCCACCAGCAGAGATGGGGGCTACACTGAAGCTTTCTTT
CATSRDGGYTEAFF
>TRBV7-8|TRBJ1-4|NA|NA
TGTGCCAGCAGCTTAGAGCGGGGGTTGACTGAAAAACTGTTTTTT
CASSLERGLTEKLFF
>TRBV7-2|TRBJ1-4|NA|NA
TGTGCCAGCAGCTTATATGGGGCCGAAAAACTGTTTTTT
CASSLYGAEKLFF
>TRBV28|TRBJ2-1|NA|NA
TGTGCCAGCAGTTCCTCGTTAGAGTACAATGAGCAGTTCTTC
CASSSSLEYNEQFF